Presented here are 3 T cell receptor beta chains from one specimen sequenced in a study of T cell changes during pregnancy in multiple sclerosis. Measured with immunoSEQ multiplex PCR; TCRdb has only the in-frame clones, and not every one. Among roughly 110,000 clones listed, 91% were seen once. The sample was peripheral blood, taken before pregnancy. These TCRs come from a female donor with multiple sclerosis, enrolled in a pregnancy study.

The gene calls are TRBV4-3 and TRBJ2-1; 8 nucleotides match TRBD2. The CDR3 extends over 16 amino acids. J gave up 9 bases and V 0 bases, and 10 bases lay outside the gene matches. The germline V gene has CDR1 LGHNA and CDR2 YSLEER. CDR3 DNA sequence: TGCGCCAGCAGCCAAGATCCACCGGGGGGGCCGGGTGAGCAGTTCTTC. It specifies CASSQDPPGGPGEQFF.

The chain employs TRBV7-8 and TRBJ2-7; 10 positions match TRBD2. V was pared by 1 base and J by 0 bases, with 6 bases of the junction left unmatched. This CDR3 has 17 amino acids. Germline V gene data show CDR1 as SGHVS and CDR2 as FQNEAQ. CDR3 amino acids: CASSLVASGGRSYEQYF. For the CDR3, the DNA is TGTGCCAGCAGCTTAGTCGCTAGCGGGGGCCGCTCCTACGAGCAGTACTTC.

This clone was seen repeatedly, ten times or more. This chain uses TRBV7-2 with TRBJ1-2; TRBD1 aligns across 8 bases. CDR3 length equals 15 residues. Trimming took 5 bases from V and 2 from J; bases not matched to a gene: 7. Germline V gene data show CDR1 as SGHTA and CDR2 as FQGNSA. For the CDR3, the DNA is TGTGCCAGCAGCCCCCGACAGGGGATAAACTATGGCTACACCTTC. Encoded protein: CASSPRQGINYGYTF.